This record looks at one T cell receptor (beta chain) sequence and its context. Its antigen is as yet unknown. The sample originates from a study of cytomegalovirus exposure and HLA in healthy donors. Study-level results: Researchers reportedly found TCR beta sequences accurately predicted most subjects' HLA-A and HLA-B alleles. Later, an analysis found that common viral pathogens appeared to be linked with several of the most significant clusters. Immune exposure information comprised only CMV serostatus. Later on, a genetic analysis was performed. It linked a missense variant in DCLRE1C with V- and J-gene trimming of TCR beta.

Unmatched junction bases numbered 6, after V lost 9 bases and J lost 3 bases. Looked up from germline, CDR1 is SGHAT and CDR2 is FQDESV (reference sequence). The CDR3 has 13 amino acids. Primers for the PCR totalled 60 Vbeta and 13 Jbeta. Profiled with immunoSEQ multiplex PCR; TCRdb holds only in-frame clones, not every one. The listing contains about 43,000 clones. V usage is TRBV11-1 and J usage is TRBJ2-7, with 9 bases fitting TRBD1. The sequencing sample was made of PBMCs. The source of this sequence is a young woman in good health and CMV-seronegative. CDR3 nucleotides: TGTGCCAGTACAGGGGGCGCAGGCTACGAGCAGTACTTC. Translation gives CASTGGAGYEQYF.